This T cell receptor beta chain was retrieved from a study of blood T cell repertoires in COVID-19. Study at large: COVID-19 samples collected from the United States, Italy and Spain covered acute and convalescent phases. PBMCs, B-cell-depleted T cells, or T cells provided the cDNA or gDNA that made up the material.

This CDR3 comprises 11 residues. V lost 6 bases, J lost 6 bases, and 1 base stayed unmatched. Original processing notes: For nucleated cells, counts were estimated from reference gene primer amplification. Libraries were prepared by immunoSEQ multiplex PCR; TCRdb keeps only in-frame clonotypes and omits some of them. V, J and clone size were drawn from that table, and D and trimming were deduced from the DNA. The data show a few hundred thousand clones, less than 90% seen once. The receptor was isolated from a man in his 60s with acute or convalescent COVID-19. The chain uses TRBV12-3 or TRBV12-4 and TRBJ2-7; 8 nucleotides agree with TRBD1. Sequenced sample: peripheral blood. The CDR3 region is CASRTGVEQYF. Here the CDR3 DNA reads TGTGCCAGCAGGACAGGGGTCGAGCAGTACTTC.